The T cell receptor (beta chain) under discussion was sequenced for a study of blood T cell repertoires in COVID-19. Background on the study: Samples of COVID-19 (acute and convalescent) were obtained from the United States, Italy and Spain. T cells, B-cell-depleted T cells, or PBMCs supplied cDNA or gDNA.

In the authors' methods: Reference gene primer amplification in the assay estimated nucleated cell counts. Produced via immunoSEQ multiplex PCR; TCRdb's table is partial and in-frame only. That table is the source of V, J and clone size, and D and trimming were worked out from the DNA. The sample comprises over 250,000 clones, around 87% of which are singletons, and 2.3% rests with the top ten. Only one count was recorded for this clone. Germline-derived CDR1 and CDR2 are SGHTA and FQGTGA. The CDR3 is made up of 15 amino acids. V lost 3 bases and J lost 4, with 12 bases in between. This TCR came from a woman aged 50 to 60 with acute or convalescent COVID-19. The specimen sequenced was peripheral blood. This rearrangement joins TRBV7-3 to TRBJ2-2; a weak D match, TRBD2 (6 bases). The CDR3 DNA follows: TGTGCCAGCAGCTTTCCTGTGGGAGGCACCGGGGAGCTGTTTTTT. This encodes CASSFPVGGTGELFF.